These 18 T cell receptor beta chains were all obtained from the same sample, sequenced in a study of T cells in localized non-small cell lung cancer. Using immunoSEQ multiplex PCR, the repertoire was profiled, and TCRdb retains in-frame clones only, with some absent. The sample has 35,000 to 40,000 clones; just over 90% are singletons. Sample: peripheral blood, taken before any cancer treatment. All receptors come from a female donor aged 60 or older with stage I lung adenocarcinoma.

The chain combines TRBV2 with TRBJ1-3; D is unresolved. The CDR3 consists of 14 residues. Trimming stripped 5 bases from V and 4 bases from J, with 12 bases between. Germline V CDR1 and CDR2: SNHLY, FYNNEI. The CDR3, as DNA: TGTGCCAGCAGTCCGCTCTCCTTAGGAAACACCATATATTTT. It specifies CASSPLSLGNTIYF.

This clone was seen once. The gene calls are TRBV6-1 and TRBJ2-7; 13 positions agree with TRBD2. The germline V gene encodes CDR1 MNHNS and CDR2 SASEGT. This CDR3 spans 13 amino acids. J was trimmed by 6 bases and V by 6 bases; bases with no gene match: 2. The CDR3, as DNA: TGTGCCAGCAGGACTAGCGGGGGGTTCGAGCAGTACTTC. Its translation: CASRTSGGFEQYF.

This sequence joins TRBV5-1 and TRBJ1-1, with D unresolved. In germline, CDR1 is SGHRS, CDR2 YFSETQ. The CDR3 extends over 14 amino acids. The V and J ends lost 1 base and 2 bases respectively, with 9 bases between them. As DNA, the CDR3 is TGCGCCAGCAGCTTGCTACAGATAAACACTGAAGCTTTCTTT. Translating gives CASSLLQINTEAFF.

The chain carries TRBV5-4 and TRBJ1-3; 7 nucleotides match TRBD1. The CDR3 totals 14 residues. The V gene's germline CDR1 is SGHNT and CDR2 YYREEE (reference sequence). With V trimmed by 1 base and J by 2 bases, 0 bases remained unmatched. CDR3 nucleotides: TGTGCCAGCAGCTTGCAGGGGGCTGGAAACACCATATATTTT. Protein product: CASSLQGAGNTIYF.

CDR3: CASSDGRGTSTDTQYF. CDR3 in DNA: TGTGCCAGCAGTGACGGGCGGGGGACCTCCACAGATACGCAGTATTTT. The chain links TRBV6-4 to TRBJ2-3; 7 positions match TRBD2. V gave up 2 bases and J gave up 2 bases; unmatched junction bases: 7. CDR1 MRHNA and CDR2 SNTAGT come from the germline V gene. The CDR3 is 16 residues long.

V is TRBV15 and J is TRBJ2-6, with D uncertain. The germline V gene encodes CDR1 LNHNV and CDR2 YYDKDF (reference sequence). There are 16 residues in the CDR3. The V end was cut by 0 bases, the J end by 0 bases, with 6 bases between. As DNA, the CDR3 is TGTGCCACCAGCAGAGAATCTAGCTCTGGGGCCAACGTCCTGACTTTC. Its translation: CATSRESSSGANVLTF.

This chain joins TRBV28 and TRBJ1-5, with D perhaps TRBD1 (6 bases). Trimming took off 3 bases at V and 6 bases at J, with 15 bases between the two ends. Germline lookup yields CDR1 MDHEN and CDR2 SYDVKM. The CDR3 contains 15 residues. CDR3 nucleotide sequence: TGTGCCAGCAGTTTGATAGGGGGTTGGGGTCAGCCCCAGCATTTT. Translation: CASSLIGGWGQPQHF. The full variable domain, rest sourced from reference TRBV28 and TRBJ1-5, is DVKVTQSSRYLVKRTGEKVFLECVQDMDHENMFWYRQDPGLGLRLIYFSYDVKMKEKGDIPEGYSVSREKKERFSLILESASTNQTSMYLCASSLIGGWGQPQHFGDGTRLSIL.

This rearrangement joins TRBV7-9 to TRBJ1-1, with D hard to call. V lost 3 bases and J lost 0, with 2 bases in between. Germline V lookup: CDR1 SEHNR, CDR2 FQNEAQ (reference sequence). The CDR3 has 12 amino acids. The CDR3 loop is CASSLLNTEAFF. In DNA, the CDR3 is TGTGCCAGCAGCTTGCTGAACACTGAAGCTTTCTTT.

The CDR3 sequence is CASSEGVGYGYTF. The CDR3 nucleotides read TGTGCCAGCAGCGAGGGGGTCGGCTATGGCTACACCTTC. The V gene is TRBV5-4, the J gene TRBJ1-2; possibly TRBD1 for D (6 bases). Germline loops: CDR1 SGHNT, CDR2 YYREEE (reference sequence). This CDR3 contains 13 residues. The ends were cut back, 4 bases at V and 4 bases at J, with 11 bases in the middle.

Only one count was recorded for this clone. This chain connects TRBV5-5 to TRBJ1-5; 8 bases fit TRBD1. Germline CDR1 SGHKS, CDR2 YYEKEE (reference sequence). This CDR3 is built from 17 residues. After removal of 2 bases from V and 0 bases from J, the junction contained 7 bases not matched to a gene. The CDR3 DNA sequence: TGTGCCAGCAGCTTCACCCTCAGGGGGCATAGCAATCAGCCCCAGCATTTT. This gives the protein CASSFTLRGHSNQPQHF.

The gene calls are TRBV28 and TRBJ2-5, with D perhaps matching TRBD2 (5 bases). CDR3 size: 13 residues. Between the trimmed V and J ends, which lost 8 bases and 1 base, there was a span of 11 bases. Germline V gene sequence: CDR1 MDHEN, CDR2 SYDVKM. CDR3 DNA: TGTGCCAGCGCCGTACTAGTCCAAGAGACCCAGTACTTC. Encoded protein: CASAVLVQETQYF.

V usage is TRBV2 and J usage is TRBJ1-1, with D perhaps matching TRBD1 (6 bases). V lost 3 bases, J lost 3 bases, and 11 bases lay in between. The CDR3 has 14 residues. Germline CDR1 SNHLY, CDR2 FYNNEI. The CDR3 spells CASSDRGIDTEAFF. CDR3 bases: TGTGCCAGCAGTGACAGGGGCATAGACACTGAAGCTTTCTTT.

The rearrangement joins TRBV6-5 to TRBJ1-1; D perhaps matches TRBD1 (5 bases). The CDR3 extends over 14 amino acids. Germline values: CDR1 MNHEY, CDR2 SVGAGI. With 5 bases removed from V and 1 base from J, the gap between germline ends came to 11 bases. The CDR3 nucleotides read TGTGCCAGCAGTCCGCTCAGGGAGAACACTGAAGCTTTCTTT. Its protein is CASSPLRENTEAFF.

V and J are TRBV9 and TRBJ1-1, with 11 bases that match TRBD1. J gave up 4 bases and V 0 bases, and 14 bases lay outside the gene matches. The germline V gene has CDR1 SGDLS and CDR2 YYNGEE. The CDR3 has 19 residues. This CDR3 reads CASSVDSRWTGGAGTEAFF. Written as DNA, the CDR3 is TGTGCCAGCAGCGTAGACTCGAGGTGGACAGGGGGCGCGGGCACTGAAGCTTTCTTT. The full variable domain, with the rest looked up from reference TRBV9 and TRBJ1-1, is DSGVTQTPKHLITATGQRVTLRCSPRSGDLSVYWYQQSLDQGLQFLIQYYNGEERAKGNILERFSAQQFPDLHSELNLSSLELGDSALYFCASSVDSRWTGGAGTEAFFGQGTRLTVV.

This chain links TRBV9 with TRBJ2-5; a possible D gene is TRBD2 (6 bases). The CDR3 is 13 residues long. Germline lookup yields CDR1 SGDLS and CDR2 YYNGEE. V lost 1 base, J lost 4 bases, and 8 bases lay in between. CDR3 protein: CASSVRGGETQYF. The CDR3 nucleotides are TGTGCCAGCAGCGTAAGGGGAGGAGAGACCCAGTACTTC. Full variable domain (outside the CDR3, taken from reference TRBV9 and TRBJ2-5): DSGVTQTPKHLITATGQRVTLRCSPRSGDLSVYWYQQSLDQGLQFLIQYYNGEERAKGNILERFSAQQFPDLHSELNLSSLELGDSALYFCASSVRGGETQYFGPGTRLLVL.

V usage is TRBV15 and J usage is TRBJ1-5; D is ambiguous. The V gene lost 0 bases and the J gene lost 7 bases, with 7 bases spanning the gap. The V gene's germline CDR1 is LNHNV and CDR2 YYDKDF (reference sequence). The CDR3 is 13 amino acids. For the CDR3, the DNA is TGTGCCACCAGCAGAGATCAAGGACAGCCCCAGCATTTT. Protein: CATSRDQGQPQHF.

This clone turned up a few times. The chain is built from TRBV12-5 and TRBJ2-1; D unclear. Looked up from germline, CDR1 is LGHNT and CDR2 is FRNRAP. This CDR3 is 13 amino acids long. Between the trimmed V and J ends, which lost 5 bases and 5 bases, there was a span of 10 bases. Here the CDR3 reads CASGDSADNEQFF. In DNA form, the CDR3 reads TGTGCTAGTGGTGATTCGGCCGACAATGAGCAGTTCTTC.

The CDR3 bases are TGTGCCAGCAGTTTCACGGGCCTCTCTGGGGCCAACGTCCTGACTTTC. Translated, it gives CASSFTGLSGANVLTF. The chain recombines TRBV27 with TRBJ2-6; D remains ambiguous. The CDR3 totals 16 residues. V lost 3 bases and J 0 bases, leaving 9 bases between the germline ends. In germline, CDR1 is MNHEY, CDR2 SMNVEV (reference sequence).